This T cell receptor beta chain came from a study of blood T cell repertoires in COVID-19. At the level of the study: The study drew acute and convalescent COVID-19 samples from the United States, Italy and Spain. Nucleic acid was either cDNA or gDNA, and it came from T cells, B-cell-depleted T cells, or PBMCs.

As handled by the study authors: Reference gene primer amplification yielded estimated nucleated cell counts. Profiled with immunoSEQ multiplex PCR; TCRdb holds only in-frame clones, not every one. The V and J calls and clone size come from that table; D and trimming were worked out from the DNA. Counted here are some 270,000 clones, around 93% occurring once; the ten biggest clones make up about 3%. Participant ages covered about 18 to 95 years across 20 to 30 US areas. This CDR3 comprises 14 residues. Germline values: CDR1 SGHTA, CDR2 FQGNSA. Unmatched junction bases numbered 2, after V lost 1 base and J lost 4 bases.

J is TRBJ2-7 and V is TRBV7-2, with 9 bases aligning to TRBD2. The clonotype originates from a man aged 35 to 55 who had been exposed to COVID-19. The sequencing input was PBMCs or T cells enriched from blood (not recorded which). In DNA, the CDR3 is TGTGCCAGCAGCTTAGGGGGACTAGCTTACGAGCAGTACTTC. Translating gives CASSLGGLAYEQYF. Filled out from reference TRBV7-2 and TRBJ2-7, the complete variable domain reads GAGVSQSPSNKVTEKGKDVELRCDPISGHTALYWYRQSLGQGLEFLIYFQGNSAPDKSGLPSDRFSAERTGGSVSTLTIQRTQQEDSAVYLCASSLGGLAYEQYFGPGTRLTVT.